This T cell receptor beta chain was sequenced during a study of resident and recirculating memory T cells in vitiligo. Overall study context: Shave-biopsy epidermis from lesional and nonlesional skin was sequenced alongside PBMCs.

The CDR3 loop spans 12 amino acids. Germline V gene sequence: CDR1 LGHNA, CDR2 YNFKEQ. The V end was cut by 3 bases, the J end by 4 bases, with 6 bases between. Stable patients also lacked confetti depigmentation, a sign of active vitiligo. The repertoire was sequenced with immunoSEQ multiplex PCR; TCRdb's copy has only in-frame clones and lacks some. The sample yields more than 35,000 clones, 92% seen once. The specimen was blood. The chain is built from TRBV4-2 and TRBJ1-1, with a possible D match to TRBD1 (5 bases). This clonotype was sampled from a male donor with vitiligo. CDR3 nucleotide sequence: TGTGCCAGCAGCCATGACAGCACTGAAGCTTTCTTT. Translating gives CASSHDSTEAFF.